This entry concerns a single T cell receptor beta chain. The same CDR3 also results from other DNA sequences found in this sample. The CDR3 runs 13 residues. Deletions cut 6 bases from V and 4 bases from J, with 10 bases between. Germline CDR1 is SGHTA and CDR2 is FQGTGA. This specimen belongs to a study of shared clonotypes between healthy human individuals. Assay: immunoSEQ multiplex PCR; the TCRdb copy retains only in-frame clones and omits some. The repertoire has over a million clones, roughly 96% of them found once; the top ten carry 1% to 1.5%. This sequence joins TRBV7-3 and TRBJ1-5, with D tentatively TRBD1 (6 bases). The sequencing input was naive CD4+ T cells sorted from blood. Subset of the sample: CD45RA+ positively selected. The receptor's source is a man aged 25 to 40 in good health. CDR3 nucleotide sequence: TGTGCCAGCAGTGCGGACAGAAATCAGCCCCAGCATTTT. Amino acid sequence: CASSADRNQPQHF.